This T cell receptor (beta chain) was identified during a study of T cells after yellow fever vaccination. Study-level points and caveats: After the booster, approximately 96% of CD4 and more than 75% of CD8 primary-response clones were re-detected. Though weaker, the secondary response peaked faster, on day 5 versus 15. CD4 and CD8 compartments shared a small share of clonotypes.

UMIs and a universal primer site were added when TCR cDNA was made by 5'RACE template switching. MiXCR, run by TCRdb on the 5' RACE reads, gives a single entry per CDR3 protein. The data show over 300,000 distinct CDR3 sequences, approximately 4% seen once. As to this clonotype: As yet, its antigen is unknown.

Germline V gene lookup returns CDR1 SGHRS and CDR2 YFSETQ. CDR3 length: 14 amino acids. V was pared by 2 bases and J by 9 bases, with 5 bases of the junction left unmatched. Sequences were derived from PBMCs, sampled 5 days after the yellow fever booster vaccination. The clonotype was recovered from a man between 18 and 35 years old who received the YFV17D yellow fever vaccine. The chain recombines TRBV5-1 with TRBJ2-1; 10 bases line up with TRBD1. The CDR3 nucleotides are TGCGCCAGCAGCTTAGGACAGGGGGAAGGTGAGCAGTTCTTC. Residues: CASSLGQGEGEQFF.